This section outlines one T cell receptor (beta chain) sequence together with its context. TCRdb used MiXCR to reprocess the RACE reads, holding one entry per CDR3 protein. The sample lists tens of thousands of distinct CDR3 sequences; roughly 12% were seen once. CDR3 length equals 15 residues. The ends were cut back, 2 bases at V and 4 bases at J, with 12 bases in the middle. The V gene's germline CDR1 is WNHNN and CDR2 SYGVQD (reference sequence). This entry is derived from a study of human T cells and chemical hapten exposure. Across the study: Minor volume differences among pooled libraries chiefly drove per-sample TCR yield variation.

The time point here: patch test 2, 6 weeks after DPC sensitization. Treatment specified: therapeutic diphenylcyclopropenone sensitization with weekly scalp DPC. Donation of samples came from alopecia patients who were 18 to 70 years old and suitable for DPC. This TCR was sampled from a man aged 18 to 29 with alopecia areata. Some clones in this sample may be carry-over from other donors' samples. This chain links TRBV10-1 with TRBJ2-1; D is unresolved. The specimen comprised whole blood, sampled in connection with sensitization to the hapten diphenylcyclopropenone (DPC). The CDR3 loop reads CASSESKGRYNEQFF. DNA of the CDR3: TGCGCCAGCAGTGAGAGTAAGGGCCGGTACAATGAGCAGTTCTTC.